This T cell receptor (beta chain) was recovered during a study of T cell responses to AZD1222 COVID-19 vaccine. This clone was seen once. Germline CDR1 is ENHRY and CDR2 is SYGVKD. With V trimmed by 2 bases and J by 2 bases, 0 bases remained unmatched. This CDR3 has 14 residues. Some clones are missing from TCRdb's copy, which holds only in-frame ones; the method was immunoSEQ multiplex PCR. This sample has roughly 180,000 clones, with 80% to 90% found just once. The specimen was peripheral blood, collected on day 0 of AZD1222 vaccination. The chain is built from TRBV10-3 and TRBJ1-5; 7 bases map to TRBD1. The source is an adult in good health. The CDR3 reads CAISEDRGNQPQHF. As DNA, the CDR3 is TGTGCCATCAGTGAGGACAGGGGCAATCAGCCCCAGCATTTT.